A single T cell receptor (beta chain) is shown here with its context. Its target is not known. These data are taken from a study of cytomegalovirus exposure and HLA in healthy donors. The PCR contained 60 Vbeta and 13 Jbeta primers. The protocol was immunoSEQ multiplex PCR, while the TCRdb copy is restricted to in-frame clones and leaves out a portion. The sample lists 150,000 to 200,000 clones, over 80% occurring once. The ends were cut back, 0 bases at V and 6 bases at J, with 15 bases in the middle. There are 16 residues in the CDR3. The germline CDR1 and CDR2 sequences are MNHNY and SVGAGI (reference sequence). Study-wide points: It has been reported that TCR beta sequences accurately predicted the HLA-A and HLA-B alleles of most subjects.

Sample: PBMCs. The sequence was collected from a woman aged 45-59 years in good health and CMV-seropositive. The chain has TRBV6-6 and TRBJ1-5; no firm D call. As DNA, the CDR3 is TGTGCCAGCAGTTACTCTGACTTGCGTGGCCCTCAGCCCCAGCATTTT. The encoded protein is CASSYSDLRGPQPQHF.